This is a list of T cell receptor beta chains from one sample in a study of shared clonotypes between healthy human individuals. TCRdb keeps only in-frame clones here, not all; method: immunoSEQ multiplex PCR. This table holds under 850,000 clones, 90% to 95% found once. Sample: naive CD8+ T cells sorted from blood. These receptors all stem from a man aged 25-45 years in good health. The conserved cysteine and the conserved F or W are not part of the CDR3 here. The order of the fields is CDR3 protein, V gene, D gene. D genes are given only for firm matches.

cdr3_aa: ASSYSEKFYEQY; v_call: TRBV6-6; d_call: .
cdr3_aa: ASSPYGDSGIADTQY; v_call: TRBV7-9; d_call: .
cdr3_aa: ASSDTSGIDNEQF; v_call: TRBV7-8; d_call: TRBD2
cdr3_aa: ASSLGGLAKNIQY; v_call: TRBV28; d_call: .
cdr3_aa: ASSLQGRVGELF; v_call: TRBV4-1; d_call: .
cdr3_aa: ASRSGYNEQF; v_call: TRBV9; d_call: .
cdr3_aa: ASSLRGPEAF; v_call: TRBV5-1; d_call: .
cdr3_aa: ASSYAAANTEAF; v_call: TRBV6-5; d_call: .
cdr3_aa: SVVPGLLENIQY; v_call: TRBV29-1; d_call: .
cdr3_aa: ASLTLYGYT; v_call: TRBV6-1; d_call: .
cdr3_aa: ASYPLAGVNNEQF; v_call: TRBV6-1; d_call: TRBD2
cdr3_aa: AWSEDRAGYGYT; v_call: TRBV30; d_call: TRBD1
cdr3_aa: ASSYSGLAGDYEQY; v_call: TRBV6-5; d_call: TRBD2
cdr3_aa: ASTGQGMNEQF; v_call: TRBV2; d_call: TRBD1
cdr3_aa: ASSQKEIGTQY; v_call: TRBV4-1; d_call: .
cdr3_aa: ASSSQTGLTYEQY; v_call: TRBV27; d_call: TRBD1
cdr3_aa: ASTGGSLTFYEQY; v_call: TRBV28; d_call: TRBD2
cdr3_aa: ASSLDRAKNIQY; v_call: TRBV10-2; d_call: .
cdr3_aa: ASSLRTGGADTQY; v_call: TRBV7-7; d_call: .
cdr3_aa: ASSYRQGLVETQY; v_call: TRBV6-6; d_call: TRBD1
cdr3_aa: ASSLLEGVSYEQY; v_call: TRBV6-5; d_call: .
cdr3_aa: ASSPGPSYEQY; v_call: TRBV19; d_call: .